These 20 T cell receptor beta chains originate from one sample sequenced in a study of OX40 agonist ivuxolimab in advanced cancers. Sequencing used immunoSEQ multiplex PCR; TCRdb keeps in-frame clones, though not all of them. The table records tens of thousands of clones, roughly 86% of them present only once. The source material was CD4+ or CD8+ T cells sorted from blood, sampled in a trial of the OX40 agonist ivuxolimab. Source of these receptors: an adult with an advanced solid tumor such as melanoma, head and neck, liver or kidney cancer.

The chain is built from TRBV29-1 and TRBJ2-7, with D possibly matching TRBD1 (6 bases). V was pared by 7 bases and J by 4 bases, with 23 bases between. The CDR3 has 15 residues. Germline loops: CDR1 SQVTM, CDR2 ANQGSEA. This CDR3 reads CSARTSLLRGYEQYV. CDR3 bases: TGCAGCGCCCGGACATCTTTACTAAGGGGGTACGAGCAGTACGTC.

The V gene is TRBV2, the J gene TRBJ2-3, with D perhaps TRBD2 (5 bases). This CDR3 has 8 residues. Germline CDR1 reads SNHLY; CDR2 reads FYNNEI. V shed 6 bases and J shed 14 bases, with 6 bases lying between them. The chain's CDR3 is CASRSGYF. Here the CDR3 DNA reads TGTGCCAGCAGGAGCGGGTATTTT.

This chain links TRBV6-5 with TRBJ2-7, with 9 bases matching TRBD2. Germline V gene lookup returns CDR1 MNHEY and CDR2 SVGAGI. Germline trimming cut 6 bases from V and 0 bases from J; bases unmatched to any gene: 6. The CDR3 runs 15 residues. The CDR3, as DNA: TGTGCCAGCAGGAAACTAGCGGGTAACTCCTACGAGCAGTACTTC. This translates into CASRKLAGNSYEQYF.

CDR3 DNA sequence: TGTGCCAGCAGCAGCAGGGACAGCCCCTACGAGCAGTACGTC. Amino acid sequence: CASSSRDSPYEQYV. The rearrangement links TRBV7-9 to TRBJ2-7, with 7 nucleotides matching TRBD1. The CDR3 runs to 14 residues. Per the germline V gene, CDR1 is SEHNR and CDR2 is FQNEAQ (reference sequence). J lost 2 bases, V lost 5 bases, and 6 bases had no gene match.

CDR3 DNA: TGTGCCAGCAGCCCCGGGACAGGGGTTTCCTACGAGCAGTACTTC. Protein sequence: CASSPGTGVSYEQYF. V is TRBV14 and J is TRBJ2-5, with 10 bases fitting TRBD1. The DNA end is a closer match to TRBJ2-7, so the J assignment may be wrong. CDR3 size: 15 residues. Germline CDR1 SGHDN, CDR2 FVKESK.

This chain connects TRBV29-1 to TRBJ2-1, with D perhaps matching TRBD2 (6 bases). Between the trimmed V and J ends, which lost 2 bases and 0 bases, there was a span of 11 bases. The CDR3 extends over 15 amino acids. Germline CDR1 is SQVTM and CDR2 is ANQGSEA. The CDR3 DNA sequence: TGCAGCGTTGAATTCGGGAGAAGCTCCTACAATGAGCAGTTCTTC. This translates into CSVEFGRSSYNEQFF.

The V and J genes are TRBV5-6 and TRBJ2-5; D is unclear. This CDR3 has 13 amino acids. Deletions cut 0 bases from V and 3 bases from J, with 6 bases between. Looked up from germline, CDR1 is SGHDT and CDR2 is YYEEEE. CDR3: CASSLAREETQYF. In DNA, the CDR3 is TGTGCCAGCAGCTTGGCCCGGGAAGAGACCCAGTACTTC.

V is TRBV14 and J is TRBJ2-3; a weak D match, TRBD2 (5 bases). The CDR3 spans 17 residues. The V end was cut by 0 bases, the J end by 0 bases, with 13 bases between. Germline V gene data show CDR1 as SGHDN and CDR2 as FVKESK. The CDR3 DNA is TGTGCCAGCAGCCAAGAATCAGTCGGGGTTAGCACAGATACGCAGTATTTT. Translation: CASSQESVGVSTDTQYF.

The rearrangement uses TRBV9 and TRBJ2-7; TRBD1 might be the D (5 bases). V was trimmed by 0 bases and J by 1 base, leaving 17 bases between them. CDR1 and CDR2 (germline): SGDLS, YYNGEE. The CDR3 extends over 17 amino acids. The CDR3 DNA reads TGTGCCAGCAGCGTAGCGCCTCAGGGTACGGAATCCTACGAGCAGTACTTC. Amino acid sequence: CASSVAPQGTESYEQYF.

The chain uses TRBV29-1 and TRBJ2-2, with a tentative D call TRBD1 (6 bases). CDR3 length: 13 amino acids. V was pared by 6 bases and J by 0 bases, with 8 bases between. From germline, CDR1 is SQVTM and CDR2 ANQGSEA. For the CDR3, the DNA is TGCAGCGTGGGGGCCTCGAACACCGGGGAGCTGTTTTTT. It codes for CSVGASNTGELFF.

V and J are TRBV6-1 and TRBJ1-5; D unresolved. V dropped 10 bases and J dropped 5 bases, with 15 bases sitting between them. The CDR3 loop spans 13 amino acids. Looked up from germline, CDR1 is MNHNS and CDR2 is SASEGT. The CDR3 bases are TGTGCCACTCGATATTTGGGGTATCAGCCCCAGCATTTT. Translating it yields CATRYLGYQPQHF.

V is TRBV7-6 and J is TRBJ2-5, with D uncertain. The CDR3 loop spans 15 amino acids. With 5 bases removed from V and 2 bases from J, the gap between germline ends came to 15 bases. Germline CDR1 and CDR2: SGHVS and FNYEAQ. The CDR3 bases are TGTGCCAGCAGCCCCCGACCGGCGGCACAAGAGACCCAGTACTTC. Amino acid sequence: CASSPRPAAQETQYF.

V usage is TRBV2 and J usage is TRBJ2-2; weak D call: TRBD1 (5 bases). Per germline, CDR1 SNHLY and CDR2 FYNNEI. Trimming shortened V by 5 bases and J by 4 bases, and 14 bases separated the two germline ends. The CDR3 sequence is 15 residues long. The CDR3 protein is CASSLGTGRTGELFF. The CDR3 DNA reads TGTGCCAGCAGTTTGGGAACAGGACGCACCGGGGAGCTGTTTTTT.

This clone showed up just once. The gene calls are TRBV10-3 and TRBJ1-3, with 7 bases aligning to TRBD1. The germline V gene has CDR1 ENHRY and CDR2 SYGVKD. After removal of 6 bases from V and 6 bases from J, the junction contained 11 bases not matched to a gene. The CDR3 extends over 15 amino acids. The chain's CDR3 is CAIRIKTGKENTIYF. DNA for the CDR3: TGTGCCATCAGAATAAAGACAGGGAAAGAAAACACCATATATTTT.

This sequence joins TRBV4-2 and TRBJ1-4; no clear D gene. Trimming shortened V by 4 bases and J by 0 bases, and 21 bases separated the two germline ends. The CDR3 extends over 19 amino acids. Germline CDR1 is LGHNA and CDR2 is YNFKEQ. The CDR3 sequence: CASSPALLASQSTNEKLFF. In DNA, the CDR3 is TGTGCCAGCAGCCCTGCGCTTTTAGCCTCCCAATCAACTAATGAAAAACTGTTTTTT.

This rearrangement joins TRBV4-3 to TRBJ1-1; 8 bases align to TRBD1. Germline loops: CDR1 LGHNA, CDR2 YSLEER. V dropped 0 bases and J dropped 0; count of bases not matched to a gene: 15. The CDR3 consists of 20 residues. CDR3 DNA: TGCGCCAGCAGCCAAGATCCTCCGGCGTCAGGGGGCGCGGTGAACACTGAAGCTTTCTTT. It codes for CASSQDPPASGGAVNTEAFF.

The chain couples TRBV18 to TRBJ1-2, with 8 positions matching TRBD1. CDR3 length: 15 residues. From germline, CDR1 is KGHSH and CDR2 LQKENI. V gave up 1 base and J gave up 6 bases; unmatched junction bases: 7. For the CDR3, the DNA is TGTGCCAGCTCACCACTGGACAGGGAGTGGGATGGCTACACCTTC. It translates to CASSPLDREWDGYTF.

V gene TRBV5-6 combines with J gene TRBJ1-3; D unclear. The CDR3 runs to 13 residues. Per the germline V gene, CDR1 is SGHDT and CDR2 is YYEEEE. The V end lost 0 bases, the J end lost 7 bases, and 8 bases lay between the germline ends. The CDR3 region has the DNA TGTGCCAGCAGCTTGGGGGCGGGGAACACCATATATTTT. Protein product: CASSLGAGNTIYF. The full variable domain, with the rest looked up from reference TRBV5-6 and TRBJ1-3, is DAGVTQSPTHLIKTRGQQVTLRCSPKSGHDTVSWYQQALGQGPQFIFQYYEEEERQRGNFPDRFSGHQFPNYSSELNVNALLLGDSALYLCASSLGAGNTIYFGEGSWLTVV.

The chain uses TRBV29-1 and TRBJ2-7; D not resolved. V lost 5 bases and J 3 bases, leaving 11 bases between the germline ends. CDR3 length: 12 amino acids. Germline loops: CDR1 SQVTM, CDR2 ANQGSEA. Here the CDR3 reads CSVTMGSYEQYV. In DNA form, the CDR3 reads TGCAGCGTTACAATGGGCAGCTACGAGCAGTACGTC.

This clone turned up a few times. V and J are TRBV5-8 and TRBJ2-7, with D possibly TRBD2 on 6 matching bases. The CDR3 runs to 12 residues. Trimming left V 2 bases short and J 7 bases short, with 10 bases between. The germline CDR1 and CDR2 sequences are SGHTS and YDEGEE. The CDR3, as DNA: TGTGCCAGCAGCTTAGAAGGGAGGGAGCAGTACTTC. It yields the protein CASSLEGREQYF.